The rows below give T cell receptor beta chains drawn from one sample of a study of cytomegalovirus exposure and HLA in healthy donors. Assay: immunoSEQ multiplex PCR; the TCRdb copy retains only in-frame clones and omits some. The specimen's table records around 74,000 clones. The specimen sequenced was PBMCs. The receptors come from a man aged 30 to 45 in good health and CMV-seronegative. CDR3s include the opening cysteine and the closing phenylalanine or tryptophan. The order of the fields is CDR3 length, V gene, D gene, J gene, CDR3 protein, CDR3 DNA. The D gene is left open where the match is weak.

len: 15
v_gene: TRBV7-9
d_gene: TRBD1
j_gene: TRBJ2-3
CDR3aa: CASSGGQGSSDTQYF
CDR3nt: TGTGCCAGCAGCGGGGGACAGGGGAGTTCAGATACGCAGTATTTT

len: 13
v_gene: TRBV6-1
d_gene: NA
j_gene: TRBJ1-2
CDR3aa: CASSEWQNYGYTF
CDR3nt: TGTGCCAGCAGTGAATGGCAGAACTATGGCTACACCTTC

len: 16
v_gene: TRBV18
d_gene: TRBD1
j_gene: TRBJ1-5
CDR3aa: CASSPQGAGGNQPQHF
CDR3nt: TGTGCCAGCTCACCCCAGGGGGCGGGGGGCAATCAGCCCCAGCATTTT

len: 15
v_gene: TRBV5-1
d_gene: TRBD1
j_gene: TRBJ2-2
CDR3aa: CASSLAQGSTGELFF
CDR3nt: TGCGCCAGCAGCTTGGCACAGGGGAGCACCGGGGAGCTGTTTTTT

len: 13
v_gene: TRBV2
d_gene: NA
j_gene: TRBJ1-1
CDR3aa: CASSEGRGIEAFF
CDR3nt: TGTGCCAGCAGTGAAGGGAGAGGTATTGAAGCTTTCTTT

len: 13
v_gene: TRBV5-1
d_gene: TRBD1
j_gene: TRBJ1-2
CDR3aa: CASSLGQGGGYTF
CDR3nt: TGCGCCAGCAGCCTCGGACAGGGCGGAGGCTACACCTTC

len: 15
v_gene: TRBV7-9
d_gene: NA
j_gene: TRBJ2-7
CDR3aa: CASSLGQSGGYEQYF
CDR3nt: TGTGCCAGCAGCTTAGGACAGTCGGGCGGCTACGAGCAGTACTTC

len: 14
v_gene: TRBV5-1
d_gene: TRBD1
j_gene: TRBJ1-1
CDR3aa: CASSRGQANTEAFF
CDR3nt: TGCGCCAGCAGCAGGGGACAGGCGAACACTGAAGCTTTCTTT

len: 16
v_gene: TRBV25-1
d_gene: TRBD1
j_gene: TRBJ1-4
CDR3aa: CASSEGYRGLNEKLFF
CDR3nt: TGTGCCAGCAGTGAAGGCTACAGGGGCCTTAATGAAAAACTGTTTTTT

len: 15
v_gene: TRBV2
d_gene: NA
j_gene: TRBJ2-2
CDR3aa: CASSARLVLTGELFF
CDR3nt: TGTGCCAGCAGTGCACGACTAGTACTCACCGGGGAGCTGTTTTTT